The rows below give T cell receptor beta chains drawn from one sample of a study of blood T cells in healthy people across ages. TCRdb re-derived calls from the 5' RACE reads in MiXCR, one entry per CDR3 protein. Here the sample spans over 550,000 distinct CDR3 sequences, about 28% being singletons. Input material: blood. The source is a woman older than 75 in good health. Both conserved end residues are part of each CDR3. Each record gives: D gene, CDR3 length, V gene, clone size, J gene, CDR3 DNA, CDR3 protein. D genes are given only for firm matches. Only part of the rows carry a size: once, few, many, or a class if the clone is expanded.

TRBD2	14	TRBV6-5	-	TRBJ2-1	TGTGCCAGCAAAACGGGTCTAGCGGGGGTTGGGCAGTTCTTC	CASKTGLAGVGQFF
-	15	TRBV5-6	-	TRBJ2-3	TGTGCCAGCAGCCGAGTTGGGGGAAGCACAGATACGCAGTATTTT	CASSRVGGSTDTQYF
TRBD2	14	TRBV7-2	many	TRBJ2-3	TGTGCCAGCAGCTTCCGCGGGGGGGCAGATACGCAGTATTTT	CASSFRGGADTQYF
-	13	TRBV18	many	TRBJ2-5	TGTGCCAGCTCACCCGAGGGTTACGGGACCCAGTACTTC	CASSPEGYGTQYF
TRBD1	15	TRBV9	many	TRBJ1-4	TGTGCCAGCAGCGACGGGACAGGTTACAATGAAAAACTGTTTTTT	CASSDGTGYNEKLFF
-	13	TRBV15	many	TRBJ2-1	TGTGCCACCCGCGTGGGTCTAGCCAATGAGCAGTTCTTC	CATRVGLANEQFF
-	15	TRBV2	-	TRBJ2-7	TGTGCCAGCAGTGAAGGATCGACAGTCTCCTACGAGCAGTACTTC	CASSEGSTVSYEQYF
TRBD1	15	TRBV6-2/TRBV6-3	many	TRBJ2-1	TGTGCCAGCAGTTCTGGACAGGGGGCCTACAATGAGCAGTTCTTC	CASSSGQGAYNEQFF
-	12	TRBV20-1	many	TRBJ1-2	TGCAGTGCTAGTCGGGAGAACTATGGCTACACCTTC	CSASRENYGYTF
TRBD1	16	TRBV7-9	many	TRBJ2-1	TGTGCCAGCAGCTTAGTATTGGGACAGGGGTCGAGTGAGCAGTTCTTC	CASSLVLGQGSSEQFF
TRBD2	15	TRBV3-1	many	TRBJ2-1	TGTGCCAGCAGCCAAGAGTTTCAAGCGGGGGAAGGGCAGTTCTTC	CASSQEFQAGEGQFF
TRBD1	14	TRBV29-1	few	TRBJ1-2	TGCAGCGTTACCGTGGGGCAGGGGGTAGGTGGCTACACCTTC	CSVTVGQGVGGYTF